The clone carrying this TCR beta chain was seen ten or more times. Its specificity is unknown. Source material was 2 million unsorted PBMCs, stored at -80 °C in RNAlater. These data come from a study of neurological immune-mediated disorders. MiXCR was run by TCRdb on the 5' RACE reads, yielding one entry per CDR3 protein. The data show tens of thousands of distinct CDR3 sequences, roughly 3.2% seen once. Germline V gene lookup returns CDR1 SQVTM and CDR2 ANQGSEA. V lost 7 bases, J lost 1 base, and 10 bases lay in between. This CDR3 is built from 12 residues. Findings and caveats of the study: CDR3 amino acid sequences of expanded clones were not shared across subjects, a result suggesting private repertoires in all groups.

This chain links TRBV29-1 with TRBJ2-5; D gene ambiguous. The sequence was collected from a woman aged 45 to 65 with multiple sclerosis. The sequencing input was PBMCs. The CDR3 protein is CSAGSVQETQYF. CDR3 in DNA: TGCAGCGCTGGAAGCGTCCAAGAGACCCAGTACTTC.